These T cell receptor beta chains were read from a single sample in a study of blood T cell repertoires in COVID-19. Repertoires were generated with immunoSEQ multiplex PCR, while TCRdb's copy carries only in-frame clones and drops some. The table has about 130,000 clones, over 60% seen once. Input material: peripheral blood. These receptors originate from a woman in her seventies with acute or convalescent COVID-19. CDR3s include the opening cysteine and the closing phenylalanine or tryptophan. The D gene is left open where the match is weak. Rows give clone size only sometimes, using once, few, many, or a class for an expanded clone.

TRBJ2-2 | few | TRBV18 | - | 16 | TGTGCCAGCTCAGCGATCCGACAGGCGAACACCGGGGAGCTGTTTTTT | CASSAIRQANTGELFF
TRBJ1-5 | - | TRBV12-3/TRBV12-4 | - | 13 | TGTGCCAGCAGTTTATTCCAGGGTCAGCCCCAGCATTTT | CASSLFQGQPQHF
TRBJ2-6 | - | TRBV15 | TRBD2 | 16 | TGTGCCACCAGCGGCGCTCGGGGGGCTGGGGCCAACGTCCTGACTTTC | CATSGARGAGANVLTF
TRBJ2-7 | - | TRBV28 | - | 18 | TGTGCCAGCAGTTCCCCGCTAGGCAGGGGATTGGCGGGCTACGAGCAGTACTTC | CASSSPLGRGLAGYEQYF
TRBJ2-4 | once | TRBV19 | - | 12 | TGTGCCAGTAGTCAGGGTCAGGGCATTCAGTACTTC | CASSQGQGIQYF
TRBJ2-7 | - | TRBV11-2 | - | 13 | TGTGCCAGCAGCTTAGATCAGGCCCGGGAGCAGTACTTC | CASSLDQAREQYF
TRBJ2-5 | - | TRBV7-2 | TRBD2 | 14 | TGTGCCAGCAGCTTTTCACGGGGGGGGGAGACCCAGTACTTC | CASSFSRGGETQYF
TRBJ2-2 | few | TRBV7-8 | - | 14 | TGTGCCAGCAGCTCAGACAGGAACACCGGGGAGCTGTTTTTT | CASSSDRNTGELFF
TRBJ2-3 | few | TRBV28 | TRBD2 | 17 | TGTGCCAGCAGTCCTCATGTAGCGGGAGTTAACCCAGATACGCAGTATTTT | CASSPHVAGVNPDTQYF
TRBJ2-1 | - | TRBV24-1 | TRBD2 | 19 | TGTGCCACCAGTGATTCCAGTTCCTTTTGGGCGGGAGATCTTGATGAGCAGTTCTTC | CATSDSSSFWAGDLDEQFF
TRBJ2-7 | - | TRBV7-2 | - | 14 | TGTGCCAGCAGCCCGGACTATCCCCCTTACGAGCAGTACTTC | CASSPDYPPYEQYF
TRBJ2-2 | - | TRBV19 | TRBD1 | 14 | TGTGCCAGTTTAGGACAGGGGGCAACCGGGGAGCTGTTTTTT | CASLGQGATGELFF
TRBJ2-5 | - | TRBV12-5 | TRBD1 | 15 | TGTGCTAGCGGGGTGGGACAGGGGGCGCTGGAGACCCAGTACTTC | CASGVGQGALETQYF
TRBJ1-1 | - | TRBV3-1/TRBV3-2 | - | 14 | TGTGCCAGCAGCCAAGGAGGCCCGAACACTGAAGCTTTCTTT | CASSQGGPNTEAFF
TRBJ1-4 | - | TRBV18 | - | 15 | TGTGCCAGCTCACCAGGCGCAGGAACTAATGAAAAACTGTTTTTT | CASSPGAGTNEKLFF
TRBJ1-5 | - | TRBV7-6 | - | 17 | TGTGCCAGCAGCTTAGTTGGGCAGGGAATAAGCAATCAGCCCCAGCATTTT | CASSLVGQGISNQPQHF
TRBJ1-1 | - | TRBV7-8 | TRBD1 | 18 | TGTGCCAGCACTCCCCCGCGGAACAGGACAGGGGGAAGGACTGAAGCTTTCTTT | CASTPPRNRTGGRTEAFF
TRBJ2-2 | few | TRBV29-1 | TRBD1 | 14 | TGCAGCGGATTGACAGGGGTAAACACCGGGGAGCTGTTTTTT | CSGLTGVNTGELFF
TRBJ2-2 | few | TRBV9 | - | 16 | TGTGCCAGCAGCGTAAGAGACTCTATTAACACCGGGGAGCTGTTTTTT | CASSVRDSINTGELFF
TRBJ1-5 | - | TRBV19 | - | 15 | TGTGCCAGCAGGACTAACGGGATACCCAATCAGCCCCAGCATTTT | CASRTNGIPNQPQHF
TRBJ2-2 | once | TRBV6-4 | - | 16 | TGTGCCAGCAGCGCGGACCAGGGGGGTTCCACCGGGGAGCTGTTTTTT | CASSADQGGSTGELFF
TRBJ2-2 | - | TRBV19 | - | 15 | TGTGCCAGTAGTTCCCCCGGGAAGAACACCGGGGAGCTGTTTTTT | CASSSPGKNTGELFF
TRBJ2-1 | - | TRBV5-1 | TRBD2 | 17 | TGCGCCAGCAGCCCGGATGAGGCGGGAGTATTCTACAATGAGCAGTTCTTC | CASSPDEAGVFYNEQFF
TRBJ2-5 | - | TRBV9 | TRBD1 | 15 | TGTGCCAGCAGCGTAGTCGGACAGGGCCAAGAGACCCAGTACTTC | CASSVVGQGQETQYF
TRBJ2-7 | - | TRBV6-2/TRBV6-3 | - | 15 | TGTGCCAGCAGTTACTCGGCAGGGGGGTCCTACGAGCAGTACTTC | CASSYSAGGSYEQYF
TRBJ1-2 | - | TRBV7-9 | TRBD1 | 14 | TGTGCCAGCAGCCCACAGGGGGATCCCCAAGGCTACACCTTC | CASSPQGDPQGYTF
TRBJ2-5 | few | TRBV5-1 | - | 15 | TGCGCCAGCAGCTCCGGACAGCTTGTACAAGAGACCCAGTACTTC | CASSSGQLVQETQYF
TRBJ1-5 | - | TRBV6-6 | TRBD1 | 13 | TGTGCCAGCAGACCCGGGACAGGTCAGCCCCAGCATTTT | CASRPGTGQPQHF
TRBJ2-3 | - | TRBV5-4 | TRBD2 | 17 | TGTGCCAGCAGCTTGAGGACGACTAGCGGACTCACAGATACGCAGTATTTT | CASSLRTTSGLTDTQYF
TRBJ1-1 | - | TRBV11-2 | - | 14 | TGTGCCAGCAGCTTAGATGGCAAGAACACTGAAGCTTTCTTT | CASSLDGKNTEAFF
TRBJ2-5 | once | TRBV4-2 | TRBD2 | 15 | TGTGCCAGCAGCCAAGATGTGCGGGGGGGGGAGACCCAGTACTTC | CASSQDVRGGETQYF
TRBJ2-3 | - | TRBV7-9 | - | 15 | TGTGCCAGCAGCTTGCAGGGTATGAGTTGGGATACGCAGTATTTT | CASSLQGMSWDTQYF
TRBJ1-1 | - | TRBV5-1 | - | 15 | TGCGCCAGCAGCTTGGTCGTCGGGGGTAACACTGAAGCTTTCTTT | CASSLVVGGNTEAFF
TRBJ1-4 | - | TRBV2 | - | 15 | TGTGCCAGCAGTTCGTCGACAGTCGGGAGGGAAAAACTGTTTTTT | CASSSSTVGREKLFF
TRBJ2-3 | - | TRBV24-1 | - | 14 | TGTGCCACCAGTGATTTGCTGGGGCCAGATACGCAGTATTTT | CATSDLLGPDTQYF
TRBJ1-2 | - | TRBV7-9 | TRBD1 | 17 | TGTGCCAGCAGCCCCGGTCTGCCGGGACAGACTTTATATGGCTACACCTTC | CASSPGLPGQTLYGYTF
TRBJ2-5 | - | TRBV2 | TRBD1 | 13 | TGTGCCAGCAACTTCCGGGACAGGGAGACCCAGTACTTC | CASNFRDRETQYF
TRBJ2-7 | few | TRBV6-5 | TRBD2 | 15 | TGTGCCAGCAGGTATAGGACTAGCGGACCCTACGAGCAGTACTTC | CASRYRTSGPYEQYF
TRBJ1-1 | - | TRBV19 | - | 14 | TGTGCCAGTAGTTTTCAGACAGGGAACACTGAAGCTTTCTTT | CASSFQTGNTEAFF
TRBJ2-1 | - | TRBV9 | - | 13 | TGTGCCAGCAGTCGTATCAGCGGCAATGAGCAGTTCTTC | CASSRISGNEQFF
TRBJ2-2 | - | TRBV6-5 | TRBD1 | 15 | TGTGCCAGCAGGGTACAGGGGCTGGACACCGGGGAGCTGTTTTTT | CASRVQGLDTGELFF
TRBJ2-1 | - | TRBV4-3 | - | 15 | TGCGCCAGCAGCCAAGAAGGCGGGGCCTACAATGAGCAGTTCTTC | CASSQEGGAYNEQFF
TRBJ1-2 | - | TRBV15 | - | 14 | TGTGCCACCAGCCACAGGGCGACCGGGGTAGGCTACACCTTC | CATSHRATGVGYTF
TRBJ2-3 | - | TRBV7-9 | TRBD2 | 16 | TGTGCCAGCAGCCCAGCGCTAGCGGGGGGTGCAGATACGCAGTATTTT | CASSPALAGGADTQYF
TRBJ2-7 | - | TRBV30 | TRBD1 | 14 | TGTGCCTGGAGTGTAGACAGGGGGGTCGACGAGCAGTACTTC | CAWSVDRGVDEQYF
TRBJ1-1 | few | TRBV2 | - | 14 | TGTGCCAGCAGGGTCTCACAGGGCGCCACTGAAGCTTTCTTT | CASRVSQGATEAFF
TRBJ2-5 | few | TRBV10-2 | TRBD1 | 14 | TGCGCCAGCTCCCGGACAGGGTACAGAGAGACCCAGTACTTC | CASSRTGYRETQYF
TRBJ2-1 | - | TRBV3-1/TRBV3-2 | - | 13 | TGTGCCAGCAGCCCCGGACTTGTGAATGAGCAGTTCTTC | CASSPGLVNEQFF
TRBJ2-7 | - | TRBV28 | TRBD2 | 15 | TGTGCCAGCACCGAGGGCCTAGCGGGAGTGGGGGAGCAGTACTTC | CASTEGLAGVGEQYF
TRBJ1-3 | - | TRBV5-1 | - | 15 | TGCGCCAGCAGCCTGACAGGACGCTCTGGAAACACCATATATTTT | CASSLTGRSGNTIYF